These 29 T cell receptor beta chains originate from one sample sequenced in a study of cytomegalovirus exposure and HLA in healthy donors. Vbeta (60) and Jbeta (13) primers were used in the PCR. TCRdb's table, derived via immunoSEQ multiplex PCR, lists solely in-frame clones and lacks some. The sample yields around 130,000 clones, over 75% seen once. The sample was PBMCs. The source is a man under 40 in good health and CMV-seronegative.

The chain is built from TRBV29-1 and TRBJ2-7, with D maybe TRBD1 (5 bases). The ends were cut back, 3 bases at V and 3 bases at J, with 9 bases in the middle. The length of the CDR3 is 12 residues. CDR1 and CDR2 (germline): SQVTM, ANQGSEA. The CDR3 is CSVEWQGYEQYF. The DNA of the CDR3 is TGCAGCGTTGAGTGGCAGGGCTACGAGCAGTACTTC.

The chain joins TRBV6-6 to TRBJ2-1, with 7 bases that match TRBD1. Per germline, CDR1 MNHNY and CDR2 SVGAGI (reference sequence). V was pared by 6 bases and J by 4 bases, with 12 bases of the junction left unmatched. The CDR3 covers 16 residues. The CDR3 sequence is CASSHYTGTAYNEQFF. In nucleotides, the CDR3 is TGTGCCAGCAGCCATTATACCGGGACAGCTTACAATGAGCAGTTCTTC.

The rearrangement links TRBV30 to TRBJ2-7, with TRBD1 matching over 8 bases. From germline, CDR1 is GTSNPN and CDR2 SVGIG (reference sequence). The CDR3 extends over 12 amino acids. The V gene end was trimmed by 5 bases and the J gene end by 5 bases; junction bases not matched to a gene: 5. The CDR3 is CAWRQGSDEQYF. CDR3 DNA sequence: TGTGCCTGGCGACAGGGGAGTGACGAGCAGTACTTC.

The chain recombines TRBV5-1 with TRBJ2-1; perhaps TRBD2 as D (6 bases). V was pared by 4 bases and J by 3 bases, with 17 bases between. The CDR3 length is 16 residues. Germline CDR1 reads SGHRS; CDR2 reads YFSETQ. The CDR3 spells CASSRGTGSYYNEQFF. Written as DNA, the CDR3 is TGCGCCAGCAGCCGGGGGACGGGATCATACTACAATGAGCAGTTCTTC.

The rearrangement uses TRBV11-2 and TRBJ2-7; 7 bases are a match to TRBD1. The V and J ends lost 4 bases and 2 bases, in that order; junction bases with no gene match: 8. CDR3 length equals 15 residues. Germline V CDR1 and CDR2: SGHAT, FQNNGV. CDR3: CASSYLQGSTYEQYF. The CDR3 nucleotides read TGTGCCAGCAGCTACTTACAGGGGTCCACCTACGAGCAGTACTTC.

CDR3 sequence reads: CASSSVSGSYEQYF. The CDR3 DNA is TGTGCCAGTAGTTCCGTGAGCGGGTCCTACGAGCAGTACTTC. The chain couples TRBV19 to TRBJ2-7, with a possible D match to TRBD2 (6 bases). CDR3 size: 14 residues. CDR1 and CDR2 from the germline V gene are LNHDA and SQIVND (reference sequence). V was clipped by 5 bases and J by 1 base, with 12 bases between them.

The chain has TRBV20-1 and TRBJ2-7; 7 nucleotides agree with TRBD1. CDR3 length: 11 residues. V lost 6 bases and J lost 3; bases outside the gene matches: 2. CDR1 and CDR2 (germline): DFQATT, SNEGSKA (reference sequence). DNA for the CDR3: TGCAGTGCCTGGGACAGCTACGAGCAGTACTTC. Translating it yields CSAWDSYEQYF.

The rearrangement links TRBV5-1 to TRBJ2-1; 10 bases map to TRBD2. Germline CDR1 SGHRS, CDR2 YFSETQ. The trim removed 3 bases at V and 9 bases at J, leaving 12 bases unmatched. The CDR3 loop spans 16 amino acids. This CDR3 is CASSWDLAGAFGEQFF. CDR3 nucleotide sequence: TGCGCCAGCAGCTGGGACCTAGCGGGAGCGTTCGGTGAGCAGTTCTTC.

The chain links TRBV6-4 to TRBJ1-5, with TRBD1 as a possible D gene (5 bases). V lost 5 bases to trimming and J lost 5 bases, with 10 bases between them. Germline lookup yields CDR1 MRHNA and CDR2 SNTAGT. This CDR3 contains 13 residues. CDR3: CASSLGGDQPQHF. In DNA form, the CDR3 reads TGTGCCAGCAGTCTCGGGGGGGATCAGCCCCAGCATTTT.

This chain joins TRBV28 and TRBJ1-5; TRBD1 matches 9 bases. V was clipped by 9 bases and J by 7 bases; unmatched bases: 13. The CDR3 has 15 amino acids. Germline CDR1 and CDR2: MDHEN and SYDVKM. The CDR3 DNA sequence: TGTGCCAGTAGAAAGCGGGGGACAGGGAGACAGCCCCAGCATTTT. Residues: CASRKRGTGRQPQHF.

This rearrangement joins TRBV7-9 to TRBJ1-5, with D uncertain. Germline V gene data show CDR1 as SEHNR and CDR2 as FQNEAQ (reference sequence). The CDR3 extends over 11 amino acids. The V end lost 4 bases, the J end lost 9 bases, and 7 bases lay between the germline ends. The CDR3 loop reads CASSSRGPQHF. In nucleotides, the CDR3 is TGTGCCAGCAGCTCGCGGGGGCCCCAGCATTTT.

The rearrangement joins TRBV27 to TRBJ1-1; D is ambiguous. The CDR3 runs 14 residues. Per germline, CDR1 MNHEY and CDR2 SMNVEV (reference sequence). V was pared by 3 bases and J by 4 bases, with 12 bases between. The CDR3 DNA sequence: TGTGCCAGCAGTTTGGCAGGCCGCGTCACTGAAGCTTTCTTT. It is translated as CASSLAGRVTEAFF.

The rearrangement joins TRBV5-6 to TRBJ2-2, with 13 bases identical to TRBD2. The CDR3 spans 19 residues. The germline V gene encodes CDR1 SGHDT and CDR2 YYEEEE. After removal of 3 bases from V and 5 bases from J, the junction contained 13 bases not matched to a gene. CDR3 protein: CASSSVGTSGTWITGELFF. CDR3 sequence (DNA): TGTGCCAGCAGCTCTGTGGGGACTAGCGGGACTTGGATAACCGGGGAGCTGTTTTTT.

J is TRBJ2-1 and V is TRBV7-3, with 7 bases aligning to TRBD2. J gave up 8 bases and V 3 bases, and 4 bases lay outside the gene matches. The CDR3 spans 13 residues. The germline CDR1 and CDR2 sequences are SGHTA and FQGTGA. The CDR3 protein is CASSFGGTDEQFF. The CDR3 DNA reads as TGTGCCAGCAGCTTCGGGGGGACTGATGAGCAGTTCTTC.

On this clone itself: The sample holds other DNA sequences that translate to the same CDR3. The chain uses TRBV7-2 and TRBJ1-2, with 9 nucleotides matching TRBD1. There are 13 residues in the CDR3. Germline-derived CDR1 and CDR2 are SGHTA and FQGNSA. V lost 6 bases, J lost 7 bases, and 6 bases stayed unmatched. The CDR3 DNA follows: TGTGCCAGCAGGGATACAGGGGGCCTTGGCTACACCTTC. It translates to CASRDTGGLGYTF. The full variable domain, rest sourced from reference TRBV7-2 and TRBJ1-2, is GAGVSQSPSNKVTEKGKDVELRCDPISGHTALYWYRQSLGQGLEFLIYFQGNSAPDKSGLPSDRFSAERTGGSVSTLTIQRTQQEDSAVYLCASRDTGGLGYTFGSGTRLTVV.

This clone came up a few times. The chain joins TRBV29-1 to TRBJ1-1; D is uncertain. Trimming removed 4 bases at V and 8 bases at J, with 8 bases between. CDR1 and CDR2 (germline): SQVTM, ANQGSEA. The CDR3 totals 10 residues. CDR3 sequence (DNA): TGCAGCGTTGCGGCCGGGGAAGCTTTCTTT. It codes for CSVAAGEAFF. Full variable domain (outside the CDR3, taken from reference TRBV29-1 and TRBJ1-1): SAVISQKPSRDICQRGTSLTIQCQVDSQVTMMFWYRQQPGQSLTLIATANQGSEATYESGFVIDKFPISRPNLTFSTLTVSNMSPEDSSIYLCSVAAGEAFFGQGTRLTVV.

The chain has TRBV2 and TRBJ1-4; D remains unclear. The CDR3 is 14 amino acids. V was trimmed by 1 base and J by 3 bases, leaving 6 bases between them. Germline CDR1 SNHLY, CDR2 FYNNEI. The CDR3 DNA reads TGTGCCAGCAGTGAAGTGGCGGCTAATGAAAAACTGTTTTTT. It translates to CASSEVAANEKLFF.

The rearrangement uses TRBV7-9 and TRBJ2-5, with D maybe TRBD1 (6 bases). The better agreement between TRBJ2-7 and the DNA end casts doubt on the J call. Germline CDR1 is SEHNR and CDR2 is FQNEAQ (reference sequence). CDR3 length: 15 residues. The CDR3 coding sequence is TGTGCCAGCAGCTTAGAGCCCGGGACAAACTACGAGCAGTACTTC. Translation gives CASSLEPGTNYEQYF.

This clone was seen only once. The chain's CDR3 is CASSYSGGNYGYTF. The CDR3 nucleotides are TGTGCCAGCAGTTACTCGGGAGGAAACTATGGCTACACCTTC. The chain uses TRBV6-5 and TRBJ1-2; D unresolved. This CDR3 spans 14 amino acids. In germline, CDR1 is MNHEY, CDR2 SVGAGI. The V end lost 0 bases, the J end lost 2 bases, and 7 bases lay between the germline ends.

This chain connects TRBV9 to TRBJ2-5, with 8 bases fitting TRBD2. The CDR3 covers 18 residues. The V segment lost 0 bases and the J segment 5 bases; nucleotides outside the gene matches: 15. Germline assignment: CDR1 SGDLS and CDR2 YYNGEE. The CDR3 DNA follows: TGTGCCAGCAGCGTAGAGAGCGGGGGAGGATGGGGAAAGGAGACCCAGTACTTC. As protein: CASSVESGGGWGKETQYF. The full variable domain, in which reference TRBV9 and TRBJ2-5 provide the parts outside the CDR3, is DSGVTQTPKHLITATGQRVTLRCSPRSGDLSVYWYQQSLDQGLQFLIQYYNGEERAKGNILERFSAQQFPDLHSELNLSSLELGDSALYFCASSVESGGGWGKETQYFGPGTRLLVL.

The chain joins TRBV27 to TRBJ1-4; TRBD1 aligns across 10 bases. The length of the CDR3 is 16 residues. Germline CDR1 MNHEY, CDR2 SMNVEV (reference sequence). The ends lost 5 bases at V and 8 bases at J; junction bases unmatched: 11. Here the CDR3 DNA reads TGTGCCAGCAGTCCGACCCCGGGACAGGGGAACGAAAAACTGTTTTTT. This translates into CASSPTPGQGNEKLFF.

The chain joins TRBV7-2 to TRBJ2-2; unclear D gene. Trimming shortened V by 3 bases and J by 2 bases, and 10 bases separated the two germline ends. The CDR3 extends over 15 amino acids. Germline V CDR1 and CDR2: SGHTA, FQGNSA. The CDR3 nucleotides are TGTGCCAGCAGCTTTTCCCGGGTTAACACCGGGGAGCTGTTTTTT. Translating gives CASSFSRVNTGELFF.

The chain links TRBV6-5 to TRBJ2-3; no clear D. The germline V gene encodes CDR1 MNHEY and CDR2 SVGAGI. The CDR3 is made up of 14 amino acids. Between the trimmed V and J ends, which lost 7 bases and 0 bases, there was a span of 11 bases. The CDR3 is CASNAERSTDTQYF. In DNA form, the CDR3 reads TGTGCCAGCAACGCGGAAAGAAGCACAGATACGCAGTATTTT.

The V gene is TRBV6-6, the J gene TRBJ1-2; 8 bases agree with TRBD1. This CDR3 has 13 residues. From germline, CDR1 is MNHNY and CDR2 SVGAGI (reference sequence). V lost 10 bases and J lost 2; bases outside the gene matches: 6. For the CDR3, the DNA is TGTGCCACTCGACAGGGGACAAACTATGGCTACACCTTC. This sequence encodes CATRQGTNYGYTF.

This clone occurred once. CDR3: CASSLYSPQETQYF. In DNA, the CDR3 is TGTGCCAGCAGTTTATATAGCCCCCAAGAGACCCAGTACTTC. The rearrangement joins TRBV27 to TRBJ2-5; no clear D gene. The V end lost 1 base, the J end lost 1 base, and 7 bases lay between the germline ends. The germline V gene encodes CDR1 MNHEY and CDR2 SMNVEV (reference sequence). This CDR3 region has 14 residues.

The V call is TRBV9, the J call TRBJ2-2, with D tentatively TRBD2 (6 bases). The CDR3 is 16 amino acids. The germline CDR1 and CDR2 sequences are SGDLS and YYNGEE. The V end lost 5 bases, the J end lost 4 bases, and 18 bases lay between the germline ends. The DNA for the CDR3 is TGTGCCAGCAGGGATCTCCATCGGGGGTCCACCGGGGAGCTGTTTTTT. Its translation is CASRDLHRGSTGELFF.

The chain couples TRBV2 to TRBJ1-2; 11 nucleotides agree with TRBD1. The CDR3 extends over 16 amino acids. The V and J ends lost 5 bases and 2 bases, in that order; junction bases with no gene match: 7. Looked up from germline, CDR1 is SNHLY and CDR2 is FYNNEI. The CDR3 DNA sequence: TGTGCCAGCAGTAAGCCCGGGACAGGGGGGAACTATGGCTACACCTTC. The encoded protein is CASSKPGTGGNYGYTF.

The gene calls are TRBV27 and TRBJ2-3, with 13 bases lining up with TRBD2. Germline-derived CDR1 and CDR2 are MNHEY and SMNVEV (reference sequence). The CDR3 runs 16 residues. Trimming at V came to 5 bases and at J to 4 bases, leaving 6 bases not matched to a gene. CDR3 DNA sequence: TGTGCCAGCAGTAGGACTAGCGGGAGACGTCCAGATACGCAGTATTTT. Its protein product is CASSRTSGRRPDTQYF.

The chain carries TRBV5-4 and TRBJ2-2, with TRBD1 as a possible D gene (5 bases). Per the germline V gene, CDR1 is SGHNT and CDR2 is YYREEE (reference sequence). Trimming removed 4 bases from V and 5 bases from J, with 24 bases in between. This CDR3 is 18 amino acids long. The CDR3 region has the DNA TGTGCCAGCAGCCAATTAGAGGTGCGGATGAACAGGACCGGGGAGCTGTTTTTT. This codes for CASSQLEVRMNRTGELFF. The whole variable domain, filled in from reference TRBV5-4 and TRBJ2-2, reads ETGVTQSPTHLIKTRGQQVTLRCSSQSGHNTVSWYQQALGQGPQFIFQYYREEENGRGNFPPRFSGLQFPNYSSELNVNALELDDSALYLCASSQLEVRMNRTGELFFGEGSRLTVL.